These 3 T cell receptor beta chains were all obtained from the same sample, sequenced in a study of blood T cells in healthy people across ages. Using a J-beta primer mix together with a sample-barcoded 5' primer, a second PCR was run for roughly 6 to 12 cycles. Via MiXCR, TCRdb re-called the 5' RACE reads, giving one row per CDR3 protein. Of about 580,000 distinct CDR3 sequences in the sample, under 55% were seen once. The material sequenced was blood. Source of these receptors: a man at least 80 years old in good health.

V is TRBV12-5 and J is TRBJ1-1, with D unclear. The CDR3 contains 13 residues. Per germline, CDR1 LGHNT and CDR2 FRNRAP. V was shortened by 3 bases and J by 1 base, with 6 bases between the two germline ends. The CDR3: CASGFAGNTEAFF. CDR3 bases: TGTGCTAGTGGTTTCGCAGGGAACACTGAAGCTTTCTTT.

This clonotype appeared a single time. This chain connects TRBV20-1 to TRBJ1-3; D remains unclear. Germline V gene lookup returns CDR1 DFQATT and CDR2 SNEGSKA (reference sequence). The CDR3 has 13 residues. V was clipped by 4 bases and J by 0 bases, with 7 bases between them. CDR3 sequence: CSAIGLSGNTIYF. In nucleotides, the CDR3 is TGCAGTGCTATCGGGCTCTCTGGAAACACCATATATTTT.

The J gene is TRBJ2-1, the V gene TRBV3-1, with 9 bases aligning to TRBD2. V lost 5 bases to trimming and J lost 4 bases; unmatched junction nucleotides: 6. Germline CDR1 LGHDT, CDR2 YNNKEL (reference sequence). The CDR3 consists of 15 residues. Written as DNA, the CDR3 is TGTGCCAGCAGCACGGGACTAGCAGATTACAATGAGCAGTTCTTC. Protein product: CASSTGLADYNEQFF.